The rows below give T cell receptor beta chains drawn from one sample of a study of blood T cell repertoires in COVID-19. The protocol was immunoSEQ multiplex PCR, while the TCRdb copy is restricted to in-frame clones and leaves out a portion. The data hold over 450,000 clones, with approximately 91% observed a single time. The sample taken for sequencing was peripheral blood. The receptor source for this set is a woman aged 50 to 65 with COVID-19, enrolled during active disease. CDR3s include the opening cysteine and the closing phenylalanine or tryptophan. Each record gives: D gene, clone size, J gene, V gene, CDR3 DNA, CDR3 protein. A D gene is named only where the DNA matches it firmly. Rows give clone size only sometimes, using once, few, many, or a class for an expanded clone.

d_gene: TRBD1
abundance: -
j_gene: TRBJ2-7
v_gene: TRBV19
CDR3nt: TGTGCCAGTAGTGCCAACCGGGACAGGGGGCGCTTAAGCGAGCAGTACTTC
CDR3aa: CASSANRDRGRLSEQYF

d_gene: TRBD1
abundance: -
j_gene: TRBJ2-3
v_gene: TRBV5-1
CDR3nt: TGCGCCAGCAGCTCGGTGACAGGGGATAGTAAAGATACGCAGTATTTT
CDR3aa: CASSSVTGDSKDTQYF

d_gene: -
abundance: -
j_gene: TRBJ1-1
v_gene: TRBV11-3
CDR3nt: TGTGCCAGCAGCCGGGGGGGCCGCACTGAAGCTTTCTTT
CDR3aa: CASSRGGRTEAFF

d_gene: TRBD1
abundance: once
j_gene: TRBJ1-4
v_gene: TRBV5-5
CDR3nt: TGTGCCAGCAGCCCCGGACAGGGAGAGCCCTCTAATGAAAAACTGTTTTTT
CDR3aa: CASSPGQGEPSNEKLFF

d_gene: -
abundance: -
j_gene: TRBJ2-1
v_gene: TRBV25-1
CDR3nt: TGTGCCAGCAGTGAGACAGCCTACAATGAGCAGTTCTTC
CDR3aa: CASSETAYNEQFF

d_gene: -
abundance: -
j_gene: TRBJ1-2
v_gene: TRBV5-1
CDR3nt: TGCGCCAGCAGCTTGGGAGGACAGAATCATGGCTACACCTTC
CDR3aa: CASSLGGQNHGYTF

d_gene: TRBD1
abundance: -
j_gene: TRBJ2-1
v_gene: TRBV3-1/TRBV3-2
CDR3nt: TGTGCCAGCAGCGTCCCGGGACAGAACAATGAGCAGTTCTTC
CDR3aa: CASSVPGQNNEQFF

d_gene: TRBD1
abundance: -
j_gene: TRBJ1-2
v_gene: TRBV6-1
CDR3nt: TGTGCCAGCAGTGAAGTTTTCTTAGCTAGACAGGGGATCTATGGCTACACCTTC
CDR3aa: CASSEVFLARQGIYGYTF

d_gene: TRBD1
abundance: -
j_gene: TRBJ2-7
v_gene: TRBV2
CDR3nt: TGTGCCAGCAGTGGAACAGGGGCGGCCGGCGAGCAGTACTTC
CDR3aa: CASSGTGAAGEQYF

d_gene: -
abundance: once
j_gene: TRBJ1-6
v_gene: TRBV12-5
CDR3nt: TGTGCTAGTGGTTTGGTTGGCGGGGGCGCGAAGCACATTGCTCCTAATTCACCCCTCCACTTT
CDR3aa: CASGLVGGGAKHIAPNSPLHF

d_gene: -
abundance: few
j_gene: TRBJ1-2
v_gene: TRBV2
CDR3nt: TGTGCCAGCAGTTCAAAAGGGAGCCGTCTCTATGGCTACACCTTC
CDR3aa: CASSSKGSRLYGYTF

d_gene: -
abundance: -
j_gene: TRBJ1-5
v_gene: TRBV12-5
CDR3nt: TGTGCTAGTGGTCCCTCCGGGGATCAGCCCCAGCATTTT
CDR3aa: CASGPSGDQPQHF

d_gene: TRBD1
abundance: few
j_gene: TRBJ1-6
v_gene: TRBV11-2
CDR3nt: TGTGCCAGCAGCTTGGAGGGGGCTGTAAATTCACCCCTCCACTTT
CDR3aa: CASSLEGAVNSPLHF

d_gene: -
abundance: -
j_gene: TRBJ1-3
v_gene: TRBV9
CDR3nt: TGTGCCAGCAGCGTTTCAGGAAACACCATATATTTT
CDR3aa: CASSVSGNTIYF

d_gene: -
abundance: -
j_gene: TRBJ1-3
v_gene: TRBV9
CDR3nt: TGTGCCAGCAGCGTAGGCTCCAGGACTTTAGGAAACACCATATATTTT
CDR3aa: CASSVGSRTLGNTIYF

d_gene: TRBD2
abundance: -
j_gene: TRBJ2-7
v_gene: TRBV19
CDR3nt: TGTGCCAGTAGCGTAAGCGGGGACTCCTACGAGCAGTACTTC
CDR3aa: CASSVSGDSYEQYF

d_gene: -
abundance: once
j_gene: TRBJ2-3
v_gene: TRBV24-1
CDR3nt: TGTGCCACCAGTGTCGAATGGCAGACAGATACGCAGTATTTT
CDR3aa: CATSVEWQTDTQYF

d_gene: -
abundance: -
j_gene: TRBJ2-6
v_gene: TRBV18
CDR3nt: TGTGCCAGCTCACCAAACAGCCCCTCTGGGGCCAACGTCCTGACTTTC
CDR3aa: CASSPNSPSGANVLTF

d_gene: -
abundance: -
j_gene: TRBJ1-2
v_gene: TRBV30
CDR3nt: TGTGCCTGGAATGAGGTCGGGGGGGATGGCTACACCTTC
CDR3aa: CAWNEVGGDGYTF

d_gene: -
abundance: -
j_gene: TRBJ1-3
v_gene: TRBV6-5
CDR3nt: TGTGCCAGCAGTTATCAGGGGCCTGGAAACACCATATATTTT
CDR3aa: CASSYQGPGNTIYF

d_gene: TRBD1
abundance: -
j_gene: TRBJ2-7
v_gene: TRBV11-2
CDR3nt: TGTGCCAGCAGCTTAGATAGGACAGGGTTTGATTGGGAGCAGTACTTC
CDR3aa: CASSLDRTGFDWEQYF

d_gene: -
abundance: -
j_gene: TRBJ2-1
v_gene: TRBV19
CDR3nt: TGTGCCAGTAGTATTTATAGGACTCGACCCTCCTACAATGAGCAGTTCTTC
CDR3aa: CASSIYRTRPSYNEQFF

d_gene: -
abundance: -
j_gene: TRBJ2-7
v_gene: TRBV18
CDR3nt: TGTGCCAGCTCACCCACCCCCGGGTCCTACGAGCAGTACTTC
CDR3aa: CASSPTPGSYEQYF

d_gene: -
abundance: -
j_gene: TRBJ2-5
v_gene: TRBV5-6
CDR3nt: TGTGCCAGCATCGTAGGTGGAGAAGAGACCCAGTACTTC
CDR3aa: CASIVGGEETQYF

d_gene: TRBD2
abundance: once
j_gene: TRBJ2-3
v_gene: TRBV11-2
CDR3nt: TGTGCCAGCACGCCCGGCAGCGGGGGGGCTCGGACGCAGTATTTT
CDR3aa: CASTPGSGGARTQYF

d_gene: TRBD1
abundance: -
j_gene: TRBJ1-1
v_gene: TRBV15
CDR3nt: TGTGCCACCAGCAGGGTCCGGCAGGGGGACACTGAAGCTTTCTTT
CDR3aa: CATSRVRQGDTEAFF

d_gene: -
abundance: -
j_gene: TRBJ1-3
v_gene: TRBV30
CDR3nt: TGTGCCTTAGAATCACAGGGACTATACTTCTCTGGAAACACCATATATTTT
CDR3aa: CALESQGLYFSGNTIYF

d_gene: TRBD1
abundance: few
j_gene: TRBJ1-2
v_gene: TRBV27
CDR3nt: TGTGCCAGCAGTCAGGGGGCGTTTTACGGCTACACCTTC
CDR3aa: CASSQGAFYGYTF

d_gene: -
abundance: -
j_gene: TRBJ1-2
v_gene: TRBV4-1
CDR3nt: TGCGCCAGCAGCCAAGGGCCCCGAGGCTCGAACTACACCTTC
CDR3aa: CASSQGPRGSNYTF

d_gene: -
abundance: -
j_gene: TRBJ1-1
v_gene: TRBV6-1
CDR3nt: TGTGCCAGCAGTGAAGCGGGCAATGGCTGGACTGAAGCTTTCTTT
CDR3aa: CASSEAGNGWTEAFF

d_gene: -
abundance: -
j_gene: TRBJ1-5
v_gene: TRBV5-5
CDR3nt: TGTGCCAGCAGCTTGCCAGGTGGCAATCAGCCCCAGCATTTT
CDR3aa: CASSLPGGNQPQHF

d_gene: TRBD2
abundance: once
j_gene: TRBJ2-3
v_gene: TRBV2
CDR3nt: TGTGCCAGCAGGGAAGCGGGGGGATATACAGATACGCAGTATTTT
CDR3aa: CASREAGGYTDTQYF

d_gene: -
abundance: -
j_gene: TRBJ2-1
v_gene: TRBV12-2
CDR3nt: TGTGCAAGTCGCTTAGCGGGGGGGGATGAGCAGTTCTTC
CDR3aa: CASRLAGGDEQFF

d_gene: -
abundance: -
j_gene: TRBJ1-2
v_gene: TRBV11-2
CDR3nt: TGTGCCAGCAGCTTGGAACAGGGCCGTGACTATGGCTACACCTTC
CDR3aa: CASSLEQGRDYGYTF

d_gene: TRBD1
abundance: -
j_gene: TRBJ1-5
v_gene: TRBV28
CDR3nt: TGTGCCAGCAGCCCCAGGACAGGGCAGTATAGCAATCAGCCCCAGCATTTT
CDR3aa: CASSPRTGQYSNQPQHF

d_gene: TRBD1
abundance: -
j_gene: TRBJ1-4
v_gene: TRBV5-4
CDR3nt: TGTGCCAGCGGGGACAGGGGTGGGGAAAAACTGTTTTTT
CDR3aa: CASGDRGGEKLFF

d_gene: TRBD1
abundance: -
j_gene: TRBJ1-2
v_gene: TRBV3-1/TRBV3-2
CDR3nt: TGTGCCAGCAGGCAAACAGGGGATCGGGGCTACACCTTC
CDR3aa: CASRQTGDRGYTF